The 2 T cell receptor beta chains listed next were all sequenced from one sample in a study of shared clonotypes between healthy human individuals. The table came from immunoSEQ multiplex PCR; TCRdb's copy has only in-frame clones and leaves some out. The sample includes 400,000 to 600,000 clones, approximately 95% of them seen just once. Sequencing used naive CD4+ T cells sorted from blood. Subset specified: CD45RA+ positively selected. The receptor set was obtained from a woman in her 30s in good health.

The rearrangement uses TRBV2 and TRBJ1-4, with 8 bases identical to TRBD1. Losses at the gene ends were 6 bases for V and 0 bases for J; bases not matched to a gene: 3. The CDR3 loop spans 15 amino acids. Per the germline V gene, CDR1 is SNHLY and CDR2 is FYNNEI. As DNA, the CDR3 is TGTGCCAGCAGAAAACAGGGGGCAACTAATGAAAAACTGTTTTTT. This encodes CASRKQGATNEKLFF.

The chain employs TRBV28 and TRBJ1-4; TRBD1 agrees at 7 bases. Germline values: CDR1 MDHEN, CDR2 SYDVKM. V dropped 6 bases and J dropped 2; count of bases not matched to a gene: 12. The CDR3 is made up of 17 amino acids. DNA for the CDR3: TGTGCCAGCAGAAAACCGGGACAGCTATTGACTAATGAAAAACTGTTTTTT. Encoded protein: CASRKPGQLLTNEKLFF.